A single sample is the source of the 6 T cell receptor beta chains below, sequenced in a study of cytomegalovirus exposure and HLA in healthy donors. A multiplex PCR was run with 60 Vbeta primers and 13 Jbeta primers. Profiled with immunoSEQ multiplex PCR; TCRdb holds only in-frame clones, not every one. The sample records 210,000 or so clones, approximately 80% being singletons. The source material was PBMCs. The receptor set was obtained from a woman in her 50s in good health and CMV-seropositive.

The V and J genes are TRBV6-1 and TRBJ1-5; D remains unclear. The V and J ends lost 1 base and 7 bases respectively, with 8 bases between them. This CDR3 has 13 amino acids. Germline CDR1 is MNHNS and CDR2 is SASEGT. CDR3: CASSEVAGQPQHF. The CDR3 DNA reads TGTGCCAGCAGTGAAGTTGCGGGGCAGCCCCAGCATTTT.

This clone appeared once. CDR3 amino acids: CASSPGTSFYEQYF. In DNA form, the CDR3 reads TGTGCCAGCAGCCCCGGGACTTCGTTTTACGAGCAGTACTTC. The V call is TRBV11-2, the J call TRBJ2-7; D is perhaps TRBD2 (6 bases). The V end was cut by 5 bases, the J end by 4 bases, with 15 bases between. Germline CDR1 SGHAT, CDR2 FQNNGV. This CDR3 contains 14 residues.

The chain combines TRBV19 with TRBJ1-2; 7 nucleotides agree with TRBD1. The CDR3 has 13 residues. Germline CDR1 is LNHDA and CDR2 is SQIVND (reference sequence). Trimming at V came to 5 bases and at J to 8 bases, leaving 8 bases not matched to a gene. The chain's CDR3 is CASSRDRARGYTF. The CDR3 region has the DNA TGTGCCAGTAGTCGCGACAGGGCTCGGGGCTACACCTTC.

The CDR3 loop reads CASSYFLLDSPGELFF. The CDR3 DNA is TGTGCCAGCAGTTACTTTCTCCTTGACAGCCCCGGGGAGCTGTTTTTT. V is TRBV6-5 and J is TRBJ2-2, with D perhaps TRBD1 (5 bases). Trimming cost V 1 base and J 6 bases, with 15 bases left between them. The CDR3 has 16 amino acids. Germline CDR1 MNHEY, CDR2 SVGAGI.

The chain has TRBV4-2 and TRBJ1-1, with 7 bases lining up with TRBD1. The CDR3 runs 15 residues. Germline loops: CDR1 LGHNA, CDR2 YNFKEQ. The ends lost 0 bases at V and 4 bases at J; junction bases unmatched: 5. The CDR3 DNA reads TGTGCCAGCAGCCAAGATCAAGCAGGGGGCACTGAAGCTTTCTTT. Protein product: CASSQDQAGGTEAFF.

The chain joins TRBV5-1 to TRBJ2-5; no reliable D call. The assigned J gene may be wrong: the sequence end matches TRBJ2-7 better. Looked up from germline, CDR1 is SGHRS and CDR2 is YFSETQ. The CDR3 covers 14 residues. CDR3 sequence reads: CASSLESTTYEQYF. The CDR3 nucleotides are TGCGCCAGCAGCTTGGAATCTACCACCTACGAGCAGTACTTC.